Shown below are 28 T cell receptor beta chains from a single sample sequenced in a study of T cells after yellow fever vaccination. TCRdb independently ran MiXCR on the 5' RACE reads; one entry per CDR3 protein. The sample holds about 160,000 distinct CDR3 sequences, 5.5% to 7.5% seen once. The starting material was CD4+ T cells sorted from PBMCs, obtained about 5 days after the first yellow fever vaccination. The receptor source for this set is a man aged 18 to 30 who received the YFV17D yellow fever vaccine.

The V gene is TRBV7-2, the J gene TRBJ1-3; maybe TRBD1 (5 bases). The CDR3 length is 13 residues. Germline values: CDR1 SGHTA, CDR2 FQGNSA. Trimming left V 7 bases short and J 4 bases short, with 11 bases between. For the CDR3, the DNA is TGTGCCAGCACTGGGGCTTGGGGAAACACCATATATTTT. Protein sequence: CASTGAWGNTIYF.

This clonotype occurred many times. The chain joins TRBV7-9 to TRBJ2-7, with D possibly matching TRBD1 (6 bases). V was clipped by 5 bases and J by 4 bases, with 18 bases between them. The CDR3 has 15 residues. The germline CDR1 and CDR2 sequences are SEHNR and FQNEAQ (reference sequence). The CDR3 here is CASSPNLQGGYEQYF. The CDR3 DNA follows: TGTGCCAGCAGCCCCAACCTCCAAGGGGGTTACGAGCAGTACTTC.

This clonotype was found many times. This sequence joins TRBV7-9 and TRBJ2-1; TRBD1 might be the D (6 bases). The CDR3 extends over 14 amino acids. Deletions cut 1 base from V and 7 bases from J, with 11 bases between. The germline V gene has CDR1 SEHNR and CDR2 FQNEAQ (reference sequence). This CDR3 is CASSLEQGLNEQFF. CDR3 nucleotides: TGTGCCAGCAGCTTAGAGCAGGGGTTGAATGAGCAGTTCTTC.

The chain joins TRBV7-8 to TRBJ1-2; the match to TRBD1 covers 8 bases. Germline lookup yields CDR1 SGHVS and CDR2 FQNEAQ. J gave up 8 bases and V 2 bases, and 13 bases lay outside the gene matches. The length of the CDR3 is 16 residues. The CDR3 bases are TGTGCCAGCAGCTTATCCCACCCGGACAGGGTGGAAGGCTACACCTTC. Residues: CASSLSHPDRVEGYTF.

The chain links TRBV20-1 to TRBJ2-7, with D uncertain. The V gene's germline CDR1 is DFQATT and CDR2 SNEGSKA (reference sequence). There are 14 residues in the CDR3. Trimming took 0 bases from V and 5 from J, leaving 14 bases between them. Here the CDR3 DNA reads TGCAGTGCTAGAGATGTAAAGGGTATTAACGAGCAGTACGTC. This encodes CSARDVKGINEQYV.

This clonotype was observed at least ten times. The gene calls are TRBV4-3 and TRBJ2-3; 7 nucleotides align to TRBD2. The germline gives CDR1 LGHNA, CDR2 YSLEER. Unmatched junction bases numbered 11, after V lost 5 bases and J lost 6 bases. CDR3 length equals 15 residues. The CDR3, as DNA: TGCGCCAGCAGCTCGCTGTCGGGGGGTGGGGATACGCAGTATTTT. It yields the protein CASSSLSGGGDTQYF.

The table lists this clonotype with many counts. V and J are TRBV10-3 and TRBJ2-3; possibly TRBD1 for D (5 bases). The CDR3 is 13 amino acids. V was cut by 4 bases and J by 1 base, with 6 bases left in between. CDR1 and CDR2 from the germline V gene are ENHRY and SYGVKD. The CDR3 protein is CAISVRGTDTQYF. CDR3 in DNA: TGTGCCATCAGTGTCAGGGGCACAGATACGCAGTATTTT.

This clonotype was counted at least ten times. The chain couples TRBV5-1 to TRBJ2-2, with TRBD1 matching 7 bases. Trimming at V came to 5 bases and at J to 6 bases, leaving 13 bases not matched to a gene. CDR1 SGHRS and CDR2 YFSETQ come from the germline V gene. This CDR3 is 16 amino acids long. The CDR3 sequence is CASSPKTTGEAGELFF. CDR3 in DNA: TGCGCCAGCAGTCCGAAGACCACAGGGGAAGCCGGGGAGCTGTTTTTT.

The rearrangement joins TRBV4-1 to TRBJ2-7; TRBD2 might be the D (7 bases). The CDR3 totals 17 residues. V was trimmed by 2 bases and J by 2 bases, leaving 19 bases between them. The germline V gene encodes CDR1 MGHRA and CDR2 YSYEKL. The CDR3 DNA follows: TGCGCCAGCAGCCAAAAAGATCGGACAGCGGGACCCTACGAGCAGTACTTC. It codes for CASSQKDRTAGPYEQYF.

This clonotype was picked up many times. This chain links TRBV12-3 or TRBV12-4 with TRBJ2-5; TRBD2 might be the D (5 bases). The CDR3 loop spans 12 amino acids. V was cut by 2 bases and J by 8 bases, with 9 bases left in between. The CDR3 here is CASSLISGTQYF. CDR3 DNA: TGTGCCAGCAGTTTAATAAGCGGTACCCAGTACTTC.

The table lists this clonotype with a few counts. This chain uses TRBV4-3 with TRBJ1-5; TRBD1 might be the D (6 bases). This CDR3 has 16 residues. V dropped 0 bases and J dropped 5 bases, with 14 bases sitting between them. Germline CDR1 LGHNA, CDR2 YSLEER. Written as DNA, the CDR3 is TGCGCCAGCAGCCAAGATCGGGGGCAGGGCTATCAGCCCCAGCATTTT. Amino acid sequence: CASSQDRGQGYQPQHF.

V gene TRBV4-1 combines with J gene TRBJ2-5; 8 bases match TRBD1. Germline V gene lookup returns CDR1 MGHRA and CDR2 YSYEKL. This CDR3 region has 13 residues. V shed 4 bases, J shed 6 bases, and the junction held 4 bases outside the gene matches. Here the CDR3 DNA reads TGCGCCAGCAGCCCGGACAGGGACAAGACCCAGTACTTC. Translating gives CASSPDRDKTQYF.

This chain uses TRBV29-1 with TRBJ1-1; the D is unclear. CDR3 length: 11 residues. Between the trimmed V and J ends, which lost 6 bases and 2 bases, there was a span of 7 bases. CDR1 and CDR2 from the germline V gene are SQVTM and ANQGSEA. The CDR3, as DNA: TGCAGCGTCGGATACAACACTGAAGCTTTCTTT. Encoded protein: CSVGYNTEAFF.

This clonotype was detected ten times or more. This chain links TRBV6-4 with TRBJ2-2; D is undetermined. V was pared by 9 bases and J by 1 base, with 9 bases between. CDR1 is MRHNA and CDR2 is SNTAGT in the germline V gene. The CDR3 sequence is 13 residues long. This CDR3 reads CASSALNTGELFF. As DNA, the CDR3 is TGTGCCAGTTCTGCCCTGAACACCGGGGAGCTGTTTTTT.

This clonotype was seen a few times. The CDR3 region has the DNA TGTGCCTGGAGTGGCGGGGCGAGAGATGAAAAACTGTTTTTT. Amino acids: CAWSGGARDEKLFF. The V gene is TRBV30, the J gene TRBJ1-4; perhaps TRBD1 as D (5 bases). V gave up 1 base and J gave up 6 bases, with 12 bases separating them. In germline, CDR1 is GTSNPN, CDR2 SVGIG (reference sequence). This CDR3 is 14 amino acids long.

The sample holds a few counts of this clonotype. The rearrangement links TRBV3-1 to TRBJ2-3; D unclear. CDR1 is LGHDT and CDR2 is YNNKEL in the germline V gene (reference sequence). V was clipped by 5 bases and J by 10 bases, with 16 bases between them. CDR3 size: 13 residues. The CDR3, as DNA: TGTGCCAGCAGCTGGCAGTTCACGGTATCGCAGTATTTT. This encodes CASSWQFTVSQYF.

Ten or more counts support this clonotype. V is TRBV7-9 and J is TRBJ2-7; D assignment may be TRBD1 or TRBD2 (5 bases each). The V end was cut by 3 bases, the J end by 7 bases, with 19 bases between. Germline CDR1 and CDR2: SEHNR and FQNEAQ (reference sequence). The CDR3 has 15 residues. CDR3 loop: CASSFQRDQPSEQYF. CDR3 DNA sequence: TGTGCCAGCAGCTTTCAACGGGACCAACCGAGTGAGCAGTACTTC.

The chain links TRBV5-1 to TRBJ2-5; tentative D call: TRBD2 (6 bases). The CDR3 extends over 15 amino acids. V lost 4 bases and J 4 bases, leaving 17 bases between the germline ends. In germline, CDR1 is SGHRS, CDR2 YFSETQ. CDR3 sequence: CASSPGGAGPETQYF. For the CDR3, the DNA is TGCGCCAGCAGCCCCGGAGGAGCGGGCCCAGAGACCCAGTACTTC. The variable domain in full, completed from reference TRBV5-1 and TRBJ2-5, reads KAGVTQTPRYLIKTRGQQVTLSCSPISGHRSVSWYQQTPGQGLQFLFEYFSETQRNKGNFPGRFSGRQFSNSRSEMNVSTLELGDSALYLCASSPGGAGPETQYFGPGTRLLVL.

This clonotype was observed at least ten times. V and J are TRBV9 and TRBJ2-2; TRBD2 might be the D (6 bases). Trimming removed 2 bases at V and 6 bases at J, with 8 bases between. The CDR3 sequence is 13 residues long. Germline V CDR1 and CDR2: SGDLS, YYNGEE. The CDR3 DNA reads TGTGCCAGCAGCGTCTCGGGGGCCGGGGAGCTGTTTTTT. Translating it yields CASSVSGAGELFF. The entire variable domain, with the rest obtained from reference TRBV9 and TRBJ2-2, is as follows: DSGVTQTPKHLITATGQRVTLRCSPRSGDLSVYWYQQSLDQGLQFLIQYYNGEERAKGNILERFSAQQFPDLHSELNLSSLELGDSALYFCASSVSGAGELFFGEGSRLTVL.

This clonotype was observed a handful of times. The gene calls are TRBV2 and TRBJ2-2, with no clear D. The germline gives CDR1 SNHLY, CDR2 FYNNEI. The CDR3 sequence is 15 residues long. The V and J ends lost 4 bases and 1 base respectively, with 10 bases between them. Here the CDR3 DNA reads TGTGCCAGCAGTGTGGGCCGGATGAACACCGGGGAGCTGTTTTTT. Its protein product is CASSVGRMNTGELFF.

This clonotype was recorded a few times. This chain uses TRBV6-1 with TRBJ2-1; D may be TRBD1 or TRBD2 (5 bases each). This CDR3 has 13 amino acids. Germline values: CDR1 MNHNS, CDR2 SASEGT. V was cut by 0 bases and J by 10 bases, with 10 bases left in between. The CDR3, as DNA: TGTGCCAGCAGTGAAGCGCCCGGGACGGAGCAGTTCTTC. Translating it yields CASSEAPGTEQFF.

This clonotype has more than one count but fewer than ten. V usage is TRBV4-1 and J usage is TRBJ1-4, with D tentatively TRBD1 (5 bases). The V end was cut by 4 bases, the J end by 8 bases, with 14 bases between. Germline loops: CDR1 MGHRA, CDR2 YSYEKL. The CDR3 is made up of 14 amino acids. In DNA, the CDR3 is TGCGCCAGCAGCCGAACCGGGGCTGGGGAAAAACTGTTTTTT. It translates to CASSRTGAGEKLFF.

This clonotype was found many times. The V gene is TRBV3-1, the J gene TRBJ2-4, with unresolved D. CDR3 length: 12 amino acids. V was pared by 1 base and J by 9 bases, with 7 bases between. From germline, CDR1 is LGHDT and CDR2 YNNKEL (reference sequence). This CDR3 is CASSQVERIQYF. DNA for the CDR3: TGTGCCAGCAGCCAAGTTGAGCGCATTCAGTACTTC.

This clonotype was recorded at least ten times. The chain links TRBV28 to TRBJ2-3; D assignment may be TRBD1 or TRBD2 (6 bases each). V was shortened by 10 bases and J by 4 bases, with 24 bases between the two germline ends. Germline V gives CDR1 MDHEN, CDR2 SYDVKM. The CDR3 is 16 amino acids. CDR3: CAIRHPGGLMADTQYF. The CDR3 nucleotides read TGTGCCATCAGACACCCTGGGGGGCTAATGGCAGATACGCAGTATTTT.

This clonotype was seen only a few times. For the CDR3, the DNA is TGCAGCGGCAGGGGTAGTACCGGGGAGCTGTTTTTT. Encoded protein: CSGRGSTGELFF. The V and J genes are TRBV29-1 and TRBJ2-2; D possibly corresponds to TRBD1 (6 bases). The V and J ends lost 7 bases and 5 bases respectively, with 11 bases between them. The germline gives CDR1 SQVTM, CDR2 ANQGSEA. The CDR3 covers 12 residues.

The chain combines TRBV5-1 with TRBJ2-2, with a possible D match to TRBD2 (7 bases). In germline, CDR1 is SGHRS, CDR2 YFSETQ. The CDR3 totals 15 residues. V lost 0 bases and J lost 4, with 10 bases in between. The chain's CDR3 is CASSLAGGLTGELFF. CDR3 sequence (DNA): TGCGCCAGCAGCTTGGCCGGGGGGCTCACCGGGGAGCTGTTTTTT.

V usage is TRBV20-1 and J usage is TRBJ1-5; D gene unclear. CDR1 is DFQATT and CDR2 is SNEGSKA in the germline V gene (reference sequence). Trimming left V 0 bases short and J 7 bases short, with 7 bases between. The CDR3 extends over 12 amino acids. CDR3 bases: TGCAGTGCTAGAGATCGATTACAGCCCCAGCATTTT. Its protein is CSARDRLQPQHF.

This chain connects TRBV19 to TRBJ2-3; D gene unclear. The V end was cut by 1 base, the J end by 6 bases, with 14 bases between. CDR3 length: 15 residues. The germline gives CDR1 LNHDA, CDR2 SQIVND (reference sequence). The CDR3 nucleotides are TGTGCCAGTAGTATAGGTCGCTCGCCCCCGGATACGCAGTATTTT. Encoded protein: CASSIGRSPPDTQYF.